This note documents a single TCR beta chain sequence. This clonotype was seen a handful of times. No antigen is known for it. No clone much larger than this one lies a single base away; base qualities are absent. Receptor amplification or capture employed 5' RACE. Sequencer: Illumina HiSeq 2000. Template switching added a universal primer binding site, and the final cDNA carried a unique molecular identifier that allowed TCR cDNA molecules to be counted accurately. Specific primers in the conserved constant-segment region were used to synthesize first-strand cDNA for the TCR alpha and beta chains. To control for contamination, every cDNA library was double barcoded, receiving both a SMART-Mk sample barcode and Illumina barcodes. TruSeq adapter sequences along with Illumina sample barcodes were introduced in two successive PCR steps. Sequencing of the TCR alpha and beta cDNA libraries was done on the Illumina HiSeq platform using custom primers. Per the original workflow: MiGEC was used to process raw reads and extract unique molecular identifiers, and MiXCR was used to find CDR3 positions. Recombination models were inferred per individual with the repgenHMM and IGoR tools using an EM algorithm. Shared clonotypes were analyzed with the tcR package in R, and sharing was normalized by the product of cloneset sizes. To study raw recombination without the effects of thymic and clonal selection, out-of-frame nonproductive sequences were analyzed. The public reads were quality trimmed at Q25 with fastp and then assembled into clones with MiXCR by TCRdb, keeping productive beta chains. Merged by CDR3 protein, the rows form single entries marked with the most common genes and DNA. V and J calls and clone size were set by TCRdb, not the authors. Here the sample has approximately 700,000 distinct CDR3 sequences; approximately 6.1% occur a single time. The ten largest clones take up roughly 2% of the sample.

The data were obtained in a study of identical twins (dated by TCRdb to about 2016). Regarding the complete study: To test whether fetal clonotypes persist, this study deep-sequenced TCR alpha and beta repertoires from monozygotic twins, from unrelated adults of various ages, and from cord blood. To rule out contamination, the twin experiments were replicated at different times with different library preparation protocols.

Sequences LNHNV (CDR1) and YYDKDF (CDR2) are obtained from the germline V gene (reference sequence). Spanning cysteine to phenylalanine, the CDR3 consists of 14 amino acids. Solely the CDR3 DNA is kept, with 42 bases framed from the first base. The trim is 6 bases for V and 5 bases for J, with a gap of 16 bases between the germline ends. Every donor in the study was a healthy Caucasian. The study also sequenced three unrelated non-twin adults: a male aged 18 to 30, a male aged 50 to 59 and a female aged 50 to 59. Using Miltenyi CD45RO+ enrichment and human naive T-cell isolation kits, memory (CD45RO+) and naive T cells were isolated from PBMC. Broader findings and caveats from the paper: In monozygotic twins, out-of-frame TCR alpha sharing was systematically underestimated by recombination models, although the models agreed with sharing between unrelated individuals. In beta out-of-frame sequences, excess twin sharing was weaker, because having fewer shared sequences lowered the signal-to-noise ratio. Fewer insertions were carried by abundant cord blood beta clonotypes; a weaker similar trend was observed in young adult naive repertoires, while no such trend was observed in memory repertoires. Zero-insertion analyses could be partly confounded by invariant T cells such as MAIT and iNKT, although diverse VJ usage argued against such confounding for most clonotypes. Conclusions relied on cross-sectional statistical analysis, since the same donors could not be followed over many years. Compared with coincidental sharing between unrelated individuals, an excess of low generation-probability sequences was observed among out-of-frame TCR alpha sequences shared between twins.

The rearranged chain carries TRBV15 and TRBJ2-5, with the identity of the D gene unclear. The TCR sequence derives from a man aged 18 to 35 in good health. The sample comprised naive T cells sorted from blood. Explained via the paper, the cell subset or site label denotes: cells isolated with a human naive T-cell isolation kit. The nucleotide sequence is TGTGCCACCAGAGCATTTCCCGCGGCCGAGACCCAGTACTTC. This is translated as CATRAFPAAETQYF.